This entry lists 23 T cell receptor beta chains sequenced from one sample in a study of human T cells and chemical hapten exposure. The sample's time point: pre-sensitization, week 0. As for treatment: therapeutic diphenylcyclopropenone sensitization with weekly scalp DPC. TCRdb re-derived calls from the RACE reads in MiXCR, one entry per CDR3 protein. The table has about 62,000 distinct CDR3 sequences, roughly 6.7% seen once. Source: whole blood, taken in connection with sensitization to the hapten diphenylcyclopropenone (DPC). Receptor source: a woman aged 30 to 39 with alopecia areata. Some clones in this sample may be carry-over from other donors' samples.

This clonotype was observed at least ten times. The chain has TRBV20-1 and TRBJ2-3; possible D gene TRBD1, 5 bases. The CDR3 has 15 amino acids. The germline CDR1 and CDR2 sequences are DFQATT and SNEGSKA (reference sequence). V was clipped by 6 bases and J by 0 bases, with 16 bases between them. The CDR3, as DNA: TGCAGTGCCCTAAGCCGACAGTCTAGCACAGATACGCAGTATTTT. As protein: CSALSRQSSTDTQYF.

At least ten counts were recorded for this clonotype. The chain recombines TRBV2 with TRBJ1-1; D not resolved. The CDR3 is made up of 14 amino acids. V was trimmed by 5 bases and J by 3 bases, leaving 13 bases between them. CDR1 and CDR2 (germline): SNHLY, FYNNEI. The CDR3 DNA sequence: TGTGCCAGCAGTAAGAGGGCGACGGACACTGAAGCTTTCTTT. Residues: CASSKRATDTEAFF.

This clonotype occurred once. This may be a read error, as it is one base from a much larger clone. This chain joins TRBV7-9 and TRBJ1-1, with D tentatively TRBD1 (5 bases). The germline V and J ends were trimmed by 6 bases and 4 bases, with 18 bases remaining between them. The CDR3 runs to 15 residues. CDR1 and CDR2 (germline): SEHNR, FQNEAQ (reference sequence). The CDR3 nucleotides are TGTGCCAGCAGTTTCCGGGACGTCGGAAGCACTGAAGCTTTCTTT. Protein sequence: CASSFRDVGSTEAFF. The full variable domain, with the rest looked up from reference TRBV7-9 and TRBJ1-1, is DTGVSQNPRHKITKRGQNVTFRCDPISEHNRLYWYRQTLGQGPEFLTYFQNEAQLEKSRLLSDRFSAERPKGSFSTLEIQRTEQGDSAMYLCASSFRDVGSTEAFFGQGTRLTVV.

This clonotype was recorded many times. The gene calls are TRBV20-1 and TRBJ2-2; a weak D match, TRBD1 (5 bases). The CDR3 length is 14 residues. Germline-derived CDR1 and CDR2 are DFQATT and SNEGSKA (reference sequence). Trimming removed 6 bases from V and 5 bases from J, with 16 bases in between. DNA of the CDR3: TGCAGTGCCAAGACAGCCGATAAGACCGGGGAGCTGTTTTTT. Its protein is CSAKTADKTGELFF.

This clonotype was detected ten times or more. J is TRBJ1-1 and V is TRBV3-1; 9 bases agree with TRBD1. The CDR3 extends over 14 amino acids. Germline V gene sequence: CDR1 LGHDT, CDR2 YNNKEL (reference sequence). The junction had 7 bases not matched to a gene; V was cut back by 4 bases and J by 7 bases. Written as DNA, the CDR3 is TGTGCCAGCAGCCCTTGGGACAGGGAGAGTGAAGCTTTCTTT. It codes for CASSPWDRESEAFF.

This clonotype was detected a few times. The chain couples TRBV9 to TRBJ1-6; TRBD1 aligns across 7 bases. With 4 bases clipped from V and 14 bases from J, the junction kept 9 bases outside the gene matches. The germline V gene encodes CDR1 SGDLS and CDR2 YYNGEE. The CDR3 extends over 13 amino acids. The CDR3 sequence is CASSREQGTSLHF. The CDR3 DNA sequence: TGTGCCAGCAGCCGGGAACAGGGGACGTCCCTCCACTTT.

Many counts were recorded for this clonotype. This chain links TRBV2 with TRBJ2-5; 7 bases fit TRBD1. Trimming cost V 5 bases and J 2 bases; bases outside gene matches: 14. The germline CDR1 and CDR2 sequences are SNHLY and FYNNEI. The CDR3 consists of 17 residues. The CDR3 nucleotides are TGTGCCAGCAGTAGGGGGACAGCGGAGATCCATCAAGAGACCCAGTACTTC. Translating it yields CASSRGTAEIHQETQYF.

Note on this clonotype: This clone may be a read error of a much larger clone one base away. This rearrangement joins TRBV15 to TRBJ1-4; TRBD1 agrees at 7 bases. V was pared by 0 bases and J by 11 bases, with 9 bases of the junction left unmatched. This CDR3 contains 15 residues. Per the germline V gene, CDR1 is LNHNV and CDR2 is YYDKDF (reference sequence). CDR3 DNA: TGTGCCACCAGCAGAGATTGGGACAGCTACTATAAACTGTTTTTT. This codes for CATSRDWDSYYKLFF.

Worth noting for this clonotype: Possible read error: a much larger clone is one base away. The CDR3 is CASSARRFNEQFF. As DNA, the CDR3 is TGTGCCAGCAGTGCCCGTAGGTTCAATGAGCAGTTCTTC. The chain employs TRBV12-3 or TRBV12-4 and TRBJ2-1; D is uncertain. CDR3 length: 13 residues. Trimming cost V 5 bases and J 6 bases, with 11 bases left between them.

This clonotype was detected many times. The J gene is TRBJ2-3, the V gene TRBV20-1; 13 bases line up with TRBD2. This CDR3 comprises 18 residues. Germline values: CDR1 DFQATT, CDR2 SNEGSKA (reference sequence). Trimming removed 4 bases from V and 0 bases from J; junction bases left unmatched: 10. The CDR3 DNA sequence: TGCAGTGCTATCACACTAGCGGGGGGGCCCGGGAGCACAGATACGCAGTATTTT. Translation: CSAITLAGGPGSTDTQYF.

This clonotype was seen repeatedly, ten times or more. The chain recombines TRBV5-1 with TRBJ1-6; 9 positions match TRBD1. The CDR3 consists of 18 residues. CDR1 and CDR2 from the germline V gene are SGHRS and YFSETQ. V was clipped by 2 bases and J by 4 bases; unmatched bases: 10. CDR3 DNA sequence: TGCGCCAGCAGCTTCACCCCTACCGGGACAGGGTATAATTCACCCCTCCACTTT. Protein sequence: CASSFTPTGTGYNSPLHF. The entire variable domain, with the rest obtained from reference TRBV5-1 and TRBJ1-6, is as follows: KAGVTQTPRYLIKTRGQQVTLSCSPISGHRSVSWYQQTPGQGLQFLFEYFSETQRNKGNFPGRFSGRQFSNSRSEMNVSTLELGDSALYLCASSFTPTGTGYNSPLHFGNGTRLTVT.

This clonotype was counted many times. This sequence joins TRBV6-1 and TRBJ1-4; D unresolved. The V and J ends lost 11 bases and 5 bases respectively, with 15 bases between them. Germline V gene data show CDR1 as MNHNS and CDR2 as SASEGT. The CDR3 is 13 residues long. The CDR3 nucleotides read TGTGCCGTCAACCTCTTTCCGAATGAAAAACTGTTTTTT. The encoded protein is CAVNLFPNEKLFF.

This clonotype was counted many times. The chain links TRBV20-1 to TRBJ2-1; D is unresolved. The CDR3 is 14 amino acids. Germline values: CDR1 DFQATT, CDR2 SNEGSKA (reference sequence). Between the trimmed V and J ends, which lost 0 bases and 4 bases, there was a span of 10 bases. The CDR3 loop reads CSARDPGLYNEQFF. The CDR3 DNA follows: TGCAGTGCTAGAGATCCAGGCCTGTACAATGAGCAGTTCTTC.

This clonotype was observed at least ten times. The chain has TRBV7-9 and TRBJ1-2; no clear D. The CDR3 totals 14 residues. Germline-derived CDR1 and CDR2 are SEHNR and FQNEAQ (reference sequence). Trimming removed 2 bases at V and 3 bases at J, with 10 bases between. The CDR3 DNA sequence: TGTGCCAGCAGCTTAAACAACGAAGACTATGGCTACACCTTC. Residues: CASSLNNEDYGYTF.

This clonotype has more than one count but fewer than ten. The rearrangement links TRBV28 to TRBJ2-1; 8 positions agree with TRBD1. With V trimmed by 3 bases and J by 15 bases, 10 bases remained unmatched. CDR1 and CDR2 from the germline V gene are MDHEN and SYDVKM. CDR3 length: 13 residues. This chain's CDR3 is CASSLPSRGPGFF. In nucleotides, the CDR3 is TGTGCCAGCAGTTTGCCGAGCAGGGGGCCAGGGTTCTTC.

This clonotype was counted at least ten times. The chain recombines TRBV6-2 or TRBV6-3 with TRBJ2-3; D unresolved. CDR1 is MNHEY and CDR2 is SVGEGT in the germline V gene. The CDR3 is 13 amino acids. V was trimmed by 4 bases and J by 6 bases, leaving 11 bases between them. CDR3 in amino acids: CASSSRFGDTQYF. The CDR3, as DNA: TGTGCCAGCAGTTCCCGGTTCGGTGATACGCAGTATTTT.

Ten or more counts support this clonotype. This chain links TRBV6-6 with TRBJ2-1, with D uncertain. Trimming removed 5 bases from V and 7 bases from J, with 12 bases in between. Germline-derived CDR1 and CDR2 are MNHNY and SVGAGI (reference sequence). CDR3 length equals 13 residues. The CDR3 loop is CASSHGAPNEQFF. The CDR3 DNA sequence: TGTGCCAGCAGTCACGGTGCGCCGAATGAGCAGTTCTTC.

This clonotype was observed many times. J is TRBJ2-1 and V is TRBV19; 9 bases match TRBD2. J lost 2 bases, V lost 7 bases, and 9 bases had no gene match. The CDR3 loop spans 16 amino acids. Germline values: CDR1 LNHDA, CDR2 SQIVND (reference sequence). CDR3 DNA sequence: TGTGCCAGTATGCCCCTCCAGCGGGGGGCCTACAATGAGCAGTTCTTC. It yields the protein CASMPLQRGAYNEQFF.

This clonotype was detected ten times or more. This chain joins TRBV12-3 or TRBV12-4 and TRBJ1-2, with TRBD1 as a possible D gene (5 bases). V was clipped by 1 base and J by 1 base, with 10 bases between them. CDR3 length: 15 residues. CDR3 bases: TGTGCCAGCAGTTTAGGACAGTTACTTAACTATGGCTACACCTTC. The encoded protein is CASSLGQLLNYGYTF.

This clonotype was found many times. This chain uses TRBV18 with TRBJ2-1; 10 bases match TRBD1. The germline V gene encodes CDR1 KGHSH and CDR2 LQKENI. Losses at the gene ends were 5 bases for V and 8 bases for J; bases not matched to a gene: 6. The CDR3 runs 14 residues. The CDR3 sequence is CASSRDRGIYEQFF. CDR3 coding DNA: TGTGCCAGCTCAAGGGACAGGGGAATATATGAGCAGTTCTTC.

This clonotype has at least ten counts. The chain is built from TRBV13 and TRBJ2-5; 10 bases align to TRBD2. The germline V gene has CDR1 PRHDT and CDR2 FYEKMQ (reference sequence). The CDR3 has 19 residues. V shed 4 bases and J 3 bases; nucleotides not matched to a gene: 17. CDR3: CASSSRLIAGGIGEETQYF. In nucleotides, the CDR3 is TGTGCCAGCAGCTCCCGGTTGATAGCGGGGGGAATTGGAGAAGAGACCCAGTACTTC.

This clonotype was seen only a few times. The chain combines TRBV29-1 with TRBJ2-1; D not resolved. This CDR3 is 10 amino acids long. Germline V gives CDR1 SQVTM, CDR2 ANQGSEA. V was pared by 4 bases and J by 7 bases, with 5 bases between. DNA for the CDR3: TGCAGCGTTGCGCAGAATGAGCAGTTCTTC. Translating gives CSVAQNEQFF.

This clonotype was recorded many times. This sequence joins TRBV30 and TRBJ1-1; the D is unclear. V lost 4 bases, J lost 4 bases, and 10 bases lay in between. The CDR3 length is 12 residues. Germline assignment: CDR1 GTSNPN and CDR2 SVGIG (reference sequence). The CDR3: CAWTAAATEAFF. CDR3 DNA sequence: TGTGCCTGGACAGCCGCGGCCACTGAAGCTTTCTTT.